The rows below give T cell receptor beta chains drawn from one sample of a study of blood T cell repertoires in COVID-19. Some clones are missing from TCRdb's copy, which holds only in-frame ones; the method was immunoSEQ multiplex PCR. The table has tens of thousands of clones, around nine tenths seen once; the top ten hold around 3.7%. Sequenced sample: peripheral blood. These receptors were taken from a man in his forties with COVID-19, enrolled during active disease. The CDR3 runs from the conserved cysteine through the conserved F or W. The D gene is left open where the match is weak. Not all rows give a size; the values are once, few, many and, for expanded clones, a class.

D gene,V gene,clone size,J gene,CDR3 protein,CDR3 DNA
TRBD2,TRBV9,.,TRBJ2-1,CASSVGSGGRANEQFF,TGTGCCAGCAGCGTAGGATCGGGCGGGAGGGCCAATGAGCAGTTCTTC
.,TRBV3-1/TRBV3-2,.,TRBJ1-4,CASSQIGGTNEKLFF,TGTGCCAGCAGCCAGATTGGGGGGACTAATGAAAAACTGTTTTTT
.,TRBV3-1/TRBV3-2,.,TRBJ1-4,CASSQAQGLGEKLFF,TGTGCCAGCAGCCAAGCCCAGGGGCTGGGTGAAAAACTGTTTTTT
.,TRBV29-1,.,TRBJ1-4,CSVGAGMSEKLFF,TGCAGCGTTGGGGCAGGGATGAGTGAAAAACTGTTTTTT
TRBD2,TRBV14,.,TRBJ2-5,CASSRRLAGGLETQYF,TGTGCCAGCAGCCGCCGACTAGCGGGAGGGTTGGAGACCCAGTACTTC
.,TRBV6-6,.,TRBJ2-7,CASSPRGLLSYEQYF,TGTGCCAGCAGCCCCAGAGGGCTCCTCTCCTACGAGCAGTACTTC
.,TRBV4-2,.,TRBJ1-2,CASSQETELYGYTF,TGTGCCAGCAGCCAAGAAACAGAGCTCTATGGCTACACCTTC
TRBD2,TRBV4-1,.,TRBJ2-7,CASSQGLAGGLSSYEQYF,TGCGCCAGCAGCCAAGGACTAGCGGGGGGGCTGAGCTCCTACGAGCAGTACTTC
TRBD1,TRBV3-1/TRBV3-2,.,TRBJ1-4,CASSQSGGPYEKLFF,TGTGCCAGCAGCCAGTCAGGGGGCCCCTATGAAAAACTGTTTTTT
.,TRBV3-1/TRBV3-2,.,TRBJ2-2,CASSPPFVERAELFF,TGTGCCAGCAGCCCCCCCTTCGTAGAGCGAGCGGAGCTGTTTTTT
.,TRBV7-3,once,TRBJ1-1,CASSLTGSGDTEAFF,TGTGCCAGCAGCTTAACCGGAAGCGGAGACACTGAAGCTTTCTTT
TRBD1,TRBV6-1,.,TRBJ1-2,CASSDTGEYGYTF,TGTGCCAGCAGTGATACAGGGGAATATGGCTACACCTTC
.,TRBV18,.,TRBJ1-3,CASSPPIRRVFGNTIYF,TGTGCCAGCTCACCTCCCATCCGCAGGGTCTTTGGAAACACCATATATTTT
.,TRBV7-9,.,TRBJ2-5,CASSLYANSRQETQYF,TGTGCCAGCAGCTTATACGCTAACAGCCGCCAAGAGACCCAGTACTTC
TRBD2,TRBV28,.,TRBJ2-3,CASSFRLAGVTDTQYF,TGTGCCAGCAGTTTCCGCCTAGCGGGGGTCACAGATACGCAGTATTTT
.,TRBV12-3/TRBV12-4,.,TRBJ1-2,CASSLGSYGYTF,TGTGCCAGCAGTTTGGGCAGCTATGGCTACACCTTC
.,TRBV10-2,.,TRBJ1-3,CASSEREAGPRYF,TGCGCCAGCAGTGAACGCGAGGCAGGGCCGCGATATTTT
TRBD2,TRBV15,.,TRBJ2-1,CATSTRTSGIGTYNEQFF,TGTGCCACCAGCACCAGGACTAGCGGGATAGGCACCTACAATGAGCAGTTCTTC
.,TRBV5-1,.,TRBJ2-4,CASSLGSQENIQYF,TGCGCCAGCAGCTTGGGTTCACAGGAAAACATTCAGTACTTC
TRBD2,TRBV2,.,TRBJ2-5,CASSPRAGSYQETQYF,TGTGCCAGCAGCCCGAGAGCGGGATCGTACCAAGAGACCCAGTACTTC
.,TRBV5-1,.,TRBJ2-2,CASSSSMSGELFF,TGCGCCAGCAGCTCATCGATGAGCGGGGAGCTGTTTTTT
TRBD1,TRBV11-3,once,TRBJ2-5,CASSLTGQWETQYF,TGTGCCAGCAGCCTAACGGGACAGTGGGAGACCCAGTACTTC
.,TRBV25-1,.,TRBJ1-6,CASSESLVGGSPLHF,TGTGCCAGCAGTGAATCGCTGGTGGGGGGTTCACCCCTCCACTTT
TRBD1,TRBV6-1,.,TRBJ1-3,CASSAWDRGPISSGNTIYF,TGTGCCAGCAGTGCATGGGACAGGGGGCCCATTAGCTCTGGAAACACCATATATTTT
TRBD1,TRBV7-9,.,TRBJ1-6,CASSSLKTGGTSPLHF,TGTGCCAGCAGCTCCCTTAAAACAGGGGGAACCTCACCCCTCCACTTT
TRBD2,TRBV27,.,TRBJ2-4,CASSFISGSKNIQYF,TGTGCCAGCAGTTTCATTAGCGGGAGCAAAAACATTCAGTACTTC
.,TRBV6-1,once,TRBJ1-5,CASSERGVEPQHF,TGTGCCAGCAGTGAACGGGGGGTGGAGCCCCAGCATTTT
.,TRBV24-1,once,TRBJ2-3,CATSDPYRGADTQYF,TGTGCCACCAGTGACCCCTATAGGGGCGCAGATACGCAGTATTTT
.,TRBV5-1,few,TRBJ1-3,CASSLGGLSGNTIYF,TGCGCCAGCAGCTTGGGAGGGTTATCTGGAAACACCATATATTTT
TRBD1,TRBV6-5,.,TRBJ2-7,CASRTGSSYEQYF,TGTGCCAGCCGGACAGGGAGCTCCTACGAGCAGTACTTC
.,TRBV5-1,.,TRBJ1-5,CASSLLGGRDQPQHF,TGCGCCAGCAGCTTGCTGGGTGGGAGGGATCAGCCCCAGCATTTT
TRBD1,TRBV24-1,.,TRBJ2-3,CATAQGRITDTQYF,TGTGCCACCGCACAGGGGCGGATCACAGATACGCAGTATTTT
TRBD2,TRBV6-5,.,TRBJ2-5,CASTSSGGGETQYF,TGTGCCAGCACCAGTAGCGGGGGGGGAGAGACCCAGTACTTC
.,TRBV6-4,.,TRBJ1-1,CASSDVGGTEAFF,TGTGCCAGCAGCGACGTGGGGGGGACTGAAGCTTTCTTT
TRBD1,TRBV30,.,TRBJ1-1,CAWSTGQGPNTEAFF,TGTGCCTGGAGTACAGGACAGGGCCCGAACACTGAAGCTTTCTTT
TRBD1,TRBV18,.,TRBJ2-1,CASSPLQGNEQFF,TGTGCCAGCTCACCTTTACAGGGGAATGAGCAGTTCTTC
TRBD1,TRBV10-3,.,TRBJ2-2,CAIGGQTQGAPNTGELFF,TGTGCCATCGGCGGCCAAACTCAGGGGGCCCCGAACACCGGGGAGCTGTTTTTT
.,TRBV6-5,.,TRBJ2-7,CASRIRRVRSYEQYF,TGTGCCAGCCGCATCCGCAGGGTTCGGTCCTACGAGCAGTACTTC
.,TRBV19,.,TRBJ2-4,CASSTTGSKNIQYF,TGTGCCAGTAGTACCACAGGGTCCAAAAACATTCAGTACTTC
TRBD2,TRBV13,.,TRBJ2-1,CASSPKAPGLAVDGEQFF,TGTGCCAGCAGCCCGAAGGCCCCGGGACTAGCGGTTGACGGTGAGCAGTTCTTC
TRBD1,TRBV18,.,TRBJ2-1,CASSPWDRGEQFF,TGTGCCAGCTCACCTTGGGACAGAGGGGAGCAGTTCTTC
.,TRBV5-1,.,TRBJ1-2,CASSQNTGDPYGYTF,TGCGCCAGCAGCCAGAACACAGGAGACCCGTATGGCTACACCTTC
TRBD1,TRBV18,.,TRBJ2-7,CASSPETGMYEQYF,TGTGCCAGCTCACCAGAGACAGGGATGTACGAGCAGTACTTC
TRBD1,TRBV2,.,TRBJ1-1,CASSSRPGQIEAFF,TGTGCCAGCAGTTCTCGACCGGGACAGATCGAAGCTTTCTTT
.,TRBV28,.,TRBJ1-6,CAVQTSQAGAGNSPLHF,TGTGCCGTACAAACATCGCAGGCAGGGGCGGGTAATTCACCCCTCCACTTT
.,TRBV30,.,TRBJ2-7,CAWDRGTYEQYF,TGTGCCTGGGATCGAGGGACCTACGAGCAGTACTTC
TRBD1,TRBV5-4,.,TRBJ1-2,CASSGQGARSGYTF,TGTGCCAGCAGCGGACAGGGGGCGCGTTCGGGCTACACCTTC
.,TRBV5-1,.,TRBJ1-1,CASSLTGNTEAFF,TGCGCCAGCAGCCTAACAGGGAACACTGAAGCTTTCTTT
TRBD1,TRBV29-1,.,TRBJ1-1,CSVRRGPGVNTEAFF,TGCAGCGTTAGGAGGGGGCCCGGGGTGAACACTGAAGCTTTCTTT
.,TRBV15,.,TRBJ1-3,CATSRESSGNTIYF,TGTGCCACCAGCAGAGAGAGTTCTGGAAACACCATATATTTT
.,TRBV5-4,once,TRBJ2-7,CASSPNSGYEQYF,TGTGCCAGCAGCCCTAACTCGGGCTACGAGCAGTACTTC
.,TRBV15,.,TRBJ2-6,CATSRTHRKGEVSGANVLTF,TGTGCCACCAGCAGAACCCATAGAAAAGGGGAGGTCTCTGGGGCCAACGTCCTGACTTTC
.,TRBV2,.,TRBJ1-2,CASSESPGHYGYTF,TGTGCCAGCAGTGAATCCCCAGGGCACTATGGCTACACCTTC
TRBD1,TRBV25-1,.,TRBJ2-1,CASSAQGPYNEQFF,TGTGCCAGCAGTGCACAGGGGCCCTACAATGAGCAGTTCTTC
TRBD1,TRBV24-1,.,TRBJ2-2,CATSAPGGPTGELFF,TGTGCCACCAGTGCGCCAGGGGGACCCACCGGGGAGCTGTTTTTT
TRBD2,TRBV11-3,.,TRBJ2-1,CASSSPGLAYNEQFF,TGTGCCAGCAGCTCTCCCGGACTAGCGTACAATGAGCAGTTCTTC
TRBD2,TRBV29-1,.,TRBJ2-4,CSVSTSGRSSAKNIQYF,TGCAGCGTCTCGACTAGCGGGAGAAGCAGTGCCAAAAACATTCAGTACTTC
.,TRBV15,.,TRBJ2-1,CATRQDYNEQFF,TGTGCCACCAGACAGGATTACAATGAGCAGTTCTTC
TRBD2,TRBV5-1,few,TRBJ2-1,CASSLRTSGSNEQFF,TGCGCCAGCAGCTTAAGGACTAGCGGGAGCAATGAGCAGTTCTTC